A selection of T cell receptor beta chains follows, all from one sample in a study of vaccination and CD4 T cells after COVID-19. Each CDR3 protein is one row after TCRdb ran MiXCR on the PCR reads. The table shows some 21,000 distinct CDR3 sequences, with roughly 64% occurring only once. The sample was CD4+ T cells from blood, taken before SARS-CoV-2 vaccination. All receptors derive from a human donor who had recovered from COVID-19. CDR3s include the opening cysteine and the closing phenylalanine or tryptophan. The order of the fields is D gene, J gene, V gene, clone size, CDR3 DNA, CDR3 protein. D genes are given only for firm matches. A clone size is listed for some rows: how often the clone was seen (once, few, many), or a class if it is expanded.

>TRBD1|TRBJ1-2|TRBV20-1|-
TGCAGTGCTACGCAAACAGGGGGTAACTATGGCTACACCTTC
CSATQTGGNYGYTF
>-|TRBJ1-6|TRBV20-1|few
TGCAGTGCTAGGTCCGCTGGCGGGGAATCACCCCTCCACTTT
CSARSAGGESPLHF
>-|TRBJ2-5|TRBV7-3|few
TGTGCCAGCAGCTTAAGTGGGATCGGGGTAGAGACCCAGTACTTC
CASSLSGIGVETQYF
>TRBD2|TRBJ2-3|TRBV6-1|few
TGTGCCAGCAGAACCCCCCGGGAGGGCACAGATACGCAGTATTTT
CASRTPREGTDTQYF
>TRBD1|TRBJ2-5|TRBV5-1|-
TGCGCCAGCAGCCAGCTAGGACAGGGTCAAGAGACCCAGTACTTC
CASSQLGQGQETQYF
>TRBD1|TRBJ1-6|TRBV20-1|-
TGCAGTGCAACAGACAGGGACTATAATTCACCCCTCCACTTT
CSATDRDYNSPLHF
>TRBD1|TRBJ1-2|TRBV2|-
TGTGCCAGCGGAGAGGGGACAGAATATGGCTACACCTTC
CASGEGTEYGYTF
>TRBD2|TRBJ2-1|TRBV10-2|-
TGCGCCAGTGAGGACCGTTCGAGAACTAGCGGGATTGGTGAGCAGTTCTTC
CASEDRSRTSGIGEQFF
>TRBD1|TRBJ2-7|TRBV10-1|-
TGCGCCAGCAGTGAAGGACAGGGGGCCAACGAGCAGTACTTC
CASSEGQGANEQYF
>-|TRBJ2-1|TRBV2|-
TGTGCCAGCTCTCGGTCTTCTGACCACAATGAGCAGTTCTTC
CASSRSSDHNEQFF
>TRBD1|TRBJ2-5|TRBV6-1|-
TGTGCCAGCAGTGTGGACAGGGTGAAAGAGACCCAGTACTTC
CASSVDRVKETQYF
>TRBD1|TRBJ2-1|TRBV28|-
TGTGCCAGCAGTTTAGGGGGACAGGTCCGGCAGTTCTTC
CASSLGGQVRQFF
>TRBD2|TRBJ2-2|TRBV7-9|-
TGTGCCAGCAGCTCCGGACTAGCGGGAGTCACCGGGGAGCTGTTTTTT
CASSSGLAGVTGELFF